These 12 T cell receptor beta chains were all obtained from the same sample, sequenced in a study of blood T cell repertoires in COVID-19. Data came from immunoSEQ multiplex PCR; TCRdb stores just in-frame clones and leaves some out. The sample includes fewer than 300,000 clones, about 87% of them seen just once. Input material: peripheral blood. These receptors were collected from a man aged 55-75 years who had recovered from COVID-19.

The chain joins TRBV11-1 to TRBJ2-3; 9 bases are a match to TRBD2. There are 15 residues in the CDR3. CDR1 and CDR2 (germline): SGHAT, FQDESV (reference sequence). The ends lost 0 bases at V and 4 bases at J; junction bases unmatched: 2. Written as DNA, the CDR3 is TGTGCCAGCAGCTTAGCGCGGGGGGGCCCAGATACGCAGTATTTT. Translated, it gives CASSLARGGPDTQYF.

The rearrangement uses TRBV5-1 and TRBJ1-2; weak D call: TRBD1 (5 bases). Trimming left V 3 bases short and J 5 bases short, with 17 bases between. The CDR3 totals 15 residues. Germline CDR1 SGHRS, CDR2 YFSETQ. The CDR3 is CASSSAWGGLYGYTF. The CDR3 DNA is TGCGCCAGCAGCTCCGCCTGGGGGGGTTTGTATGGCTACACCTTC.

This clone was seen a few times. The rearrangement links TRBV27 to TRBJ2-5, with D perhaps matching TRBD1 (6 bases). Germline V gene sequence: CDR1 MNHEY, CDR2 SMNVEV (reference sequence). The V gene lost 5 bases and the J gene lost 6 bases, with 13 bases spanning the gap. The CDR3 is made up of 13 amino acids. CDR3 sequence: CASSTGTMKTQYF. In nucleotides, the CDR3 is TGTGCCAGCAGTACTGGGACAATGAAGACCCAGTACTTC.

The chain combines TRBV19 with TRBJ1-1; 7 bases map to TRBD1. V trimming: 5 bases; J trimming: 0 bases; junction bases outside the gene matches: 9. The CDR3 consists of 16 residues. The V gene's germline CDR1 is LNHDA and CDR2 SQIVND (reference sequence). CDR3 coding DNA: TGTGCCAGTAGTGGGCCCCGGGACAGCATGAACACTGAAGCTTTCTTT. It encodes CASSGPRDSMNTEAFF.

A few counts support this clone. The CDR3 reads CASSLGPKGGGHQETQYF. CDR3 DNA sequence: TGCGCCAGCAGCTTGGGGCCAAAGGGCGGGGGCCACCAAGAGACCCAGTACTTC. The chain recombines TRBV5-1 with TRBJ2-5, with D tentatively TRBD2 (7 bases). Germline CDR1 is SGHRS and CDR2 is YFSETQ. The CDR3 loop spans 18 amino acids. The V and J ends lost 0 bases and 0 bases respectively, with 18 bases between them.

This chain connects TRBV3-1 (or the pseudogene TRBV3-2) to TRBJ2-2; TRBD1 agrees at 10 bases. This CDR3 contains 15 residues. The trim removed 7 bases at V and 5 bases at J, leaving 7 bases unmatched. Germline-derived CDR1 and CDR2 are LGHDT and YNNKEL (reference sequence). The CDR3 reads CASTRGQGKTGELFF. DNA for the CDR3: TGTGCCAGCACCCGGGGACAGGGGAAAACCGGGGAGCTGTTTTTT.

The rearrangement uses TRBV19 and TRBJ2-1; D may be TRBD2 (6 bases). V lost 6 bases to trimming and J lost 4 bases, with 13 bases between them. This CDR3 is 14 amino acids long. Germline V gene sequence: CDR1 LNHDA, CDR2 SQIVND (reference sequence). The CDR3 DNA is TGTGCCAGTAGCACCTCTAGCGAATACAATGAGCAGTTCTTC. Protein sequence: CASSTSSEYNEQFF. The variable domain in full, with the rest retrieved from reference TRBV19 and TRBJ2-1, is DGGITQSPKYLFRKEGQNVTLSCEQNLNHDAMYWYRQDPGQGLRLIYYSQIVNDFQKGDIAEGYSVSREKKESFPLTVTSAQKNPTAFYLCASSTSSEYNEQFFGPGTRLTVL.

The V and J genes are TRBV15 and TRBJ2-2, with D unresolved. The V end was cut by 1 base, the J end by 4 bases, with 10 bases between. CDR1 LNHNV and CDR2 YYDKDF come from the germline V gene (reference sequence). The CDR3 contains 15 residues. CDR3 nucleotides: TGTGCCACCAGCAGAGTAGTTCGGTCCACCGGGGAGCTGTTTTTT. It codes for CATSRVVRSTGELFF.

This clone was seen a few times. This chain links TRBV15 with TRBJ2-7; D remains ambiguous. Trimming shortened V by 0 bases and J by 1 base, and 10 bases separated the two germline ends. Germline V gene data show CDR1 as LNHNV and CDR2 as YYDKDF (reference sequence). This CDR3 is 15 amino acids long. In DNA form, the CDR3 reads TGTGCCACCAGCAGAGACAGGCTAAGTTCCTACGAGCAGTACTTC. Residues: CATSRDRLSSYEQYF.

The J gene is TRBJ1-2, the V gene TRBV20-1, with 8 bases fitting TRBD1. V shed 3 bases, J shed 6 bases, and the junction held 6 bases outside the gene matches. CDR1 is DFQATT and CDR2 is SNEGSKA in the germline V gene (reference sequence). The CDR3 extends over 13 amino acids. The CDR3 region has the DNA TGCAGTGCTAGTTCGACAGGGGCACATGGCTACACCTTC. This translates into CSASSTGAHGYTF.

The chain is built from TRBV27 and TRBJ2-1, with 8 bases fitting TRBD2. This CDR3 is 14 amino acids long. Looked up from germline, CDR1 is MNHEY and CDR2 is SMNVEV (reference sequence). The ends lost 6 bases at V and 4 bases at J; junction bases unmatched: 5. The CDR3 loop reads CASRAGGAYNEQFF. The CDR3 DNA sequence: TGTGCCAGCAGGGCCGGGGGGGCTTACAATGAGCAGTTCTTC.

The chain employs TRBV27 and TRBJ2-1; D is uncertain. V was trimmed by 4 bases and J by 2 bases, leaving 9 bases between them. Germline-derived CDR1 and CDR2 are MNHEY and SMNVEV (reference sequence). There are 14 residues in the CDR3. CDR3 sequence reads: CASSSRLTYNEQFF. In DNA, the CDR3 is TGTGCCAGCAGTTCCAGACTTACCTACAATGAGCAGTTCTTC.